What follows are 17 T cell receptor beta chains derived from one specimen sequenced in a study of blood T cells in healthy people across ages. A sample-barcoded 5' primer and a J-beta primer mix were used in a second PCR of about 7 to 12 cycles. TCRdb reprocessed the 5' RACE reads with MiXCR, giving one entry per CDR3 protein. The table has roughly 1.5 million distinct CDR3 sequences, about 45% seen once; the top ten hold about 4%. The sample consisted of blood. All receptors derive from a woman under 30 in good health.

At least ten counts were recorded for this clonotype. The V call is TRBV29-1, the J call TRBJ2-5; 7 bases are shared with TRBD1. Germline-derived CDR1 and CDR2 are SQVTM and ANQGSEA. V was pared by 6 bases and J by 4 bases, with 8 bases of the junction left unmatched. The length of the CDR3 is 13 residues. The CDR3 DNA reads TGCAGCGTCTTACTGACAGGGACAGAGACCCAGTACTTC. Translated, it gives CSVLLTGTETQYF.

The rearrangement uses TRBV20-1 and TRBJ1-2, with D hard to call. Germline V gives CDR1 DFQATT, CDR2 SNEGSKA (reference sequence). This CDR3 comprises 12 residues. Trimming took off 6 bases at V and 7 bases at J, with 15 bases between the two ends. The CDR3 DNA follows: TGCAGTGCCCCCCCCGTAGCGGGTGGCTACACCTTC. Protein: CSAPPVAGGYTF.

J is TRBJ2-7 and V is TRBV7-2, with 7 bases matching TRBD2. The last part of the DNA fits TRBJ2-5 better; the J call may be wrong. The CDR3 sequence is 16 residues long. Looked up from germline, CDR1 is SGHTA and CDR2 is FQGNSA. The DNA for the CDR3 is TGTGCCAGCAGCTTTACTGGCGGGGGTGGGTCAGAGACCCAGTACTTC. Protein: CASSFTGGGGSETQYF.

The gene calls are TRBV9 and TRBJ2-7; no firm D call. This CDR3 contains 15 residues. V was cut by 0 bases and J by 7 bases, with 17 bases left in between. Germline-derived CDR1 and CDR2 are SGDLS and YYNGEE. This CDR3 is CASSVGVTSYNEQYF. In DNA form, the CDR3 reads TGTGCCAGCAGCGTAGGGGTGACTTCCTACAATGAGCAGTACTTC.

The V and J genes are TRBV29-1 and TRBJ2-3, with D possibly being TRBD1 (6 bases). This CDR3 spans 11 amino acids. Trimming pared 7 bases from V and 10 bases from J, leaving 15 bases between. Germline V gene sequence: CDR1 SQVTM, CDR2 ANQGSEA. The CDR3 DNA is TGCAGCGGCGCCATACAGGGTGCGCAGTATTTT. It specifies CSGAIQGAQYF.

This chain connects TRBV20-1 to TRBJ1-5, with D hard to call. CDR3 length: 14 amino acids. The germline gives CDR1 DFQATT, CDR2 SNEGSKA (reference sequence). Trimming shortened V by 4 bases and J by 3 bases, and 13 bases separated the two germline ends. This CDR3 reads CSAKRAPDNQPQHF. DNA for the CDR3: TGCAGTGCTAAGAGAGCTCCGGACAATCAGCCCCAGCATTTT.

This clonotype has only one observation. The CDR3 is CSGGLAGVGDTQYF. The DNA of the CDR3 is TGCAGCGGGGGACTAGCGGGAGTGGGAGATACGCAGTATTTT. The genes are TRBV29-1 and TRBJ2-3, with TRBD2 matching 14 bases. Per germline, CDR1 SQVTM and CDR2 ANQGSEA. The CDR3 spans 14 residues. Losses at the gene ends were 7 bases for V and 5 bases for J; bases not matched to a gene: 5.

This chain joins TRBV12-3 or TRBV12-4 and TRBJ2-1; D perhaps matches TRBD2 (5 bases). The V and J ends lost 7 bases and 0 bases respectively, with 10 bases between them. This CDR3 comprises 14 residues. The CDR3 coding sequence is TGTGCCAGCACCGGACTTATCTCCTACAATGAGCAGTTCTTC. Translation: CASTGLISYNEQFF.

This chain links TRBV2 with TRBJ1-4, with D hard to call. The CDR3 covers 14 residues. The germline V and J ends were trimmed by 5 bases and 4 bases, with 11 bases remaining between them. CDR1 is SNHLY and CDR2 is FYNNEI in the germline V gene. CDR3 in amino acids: CASSPGNYNEKLFF. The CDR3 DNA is TGTGCCAGCAGTCCGGGGAACTATAATGAAAAACTGTTTTTT.

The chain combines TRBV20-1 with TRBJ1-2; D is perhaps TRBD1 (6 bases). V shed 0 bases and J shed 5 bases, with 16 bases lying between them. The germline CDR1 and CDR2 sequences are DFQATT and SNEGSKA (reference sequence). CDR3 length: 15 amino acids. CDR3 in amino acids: CSARDSTGYSYGYTF. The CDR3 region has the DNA TGCAGTGCTAGAGATAGTACAGGGTATTCTTATGGCTACACCTTC.

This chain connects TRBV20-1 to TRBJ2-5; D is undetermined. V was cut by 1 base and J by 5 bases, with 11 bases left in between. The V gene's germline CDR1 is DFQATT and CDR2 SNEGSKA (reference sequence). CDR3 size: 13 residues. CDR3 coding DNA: TGCAGTGCTAGAGTCCCGGTCCCGGAGACCCAGTACTTC. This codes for CSARVPVPETQYF.

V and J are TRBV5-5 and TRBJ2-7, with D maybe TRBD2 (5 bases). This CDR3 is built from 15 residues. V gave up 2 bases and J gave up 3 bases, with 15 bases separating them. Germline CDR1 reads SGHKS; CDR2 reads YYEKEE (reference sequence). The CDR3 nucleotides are TGTGCCAGCAGCTTTAGTACCATGGGGAGCTACGAGCAGTACTTC. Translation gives CASSFSTMGSYEQYF.

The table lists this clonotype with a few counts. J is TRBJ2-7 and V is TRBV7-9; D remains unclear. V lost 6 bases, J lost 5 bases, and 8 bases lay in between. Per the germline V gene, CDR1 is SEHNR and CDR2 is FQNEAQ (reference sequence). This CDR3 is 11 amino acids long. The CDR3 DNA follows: TGTGCCAGCAGGGACCTTCACGAGCAGTACTTC. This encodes CASRDLHEQYF.

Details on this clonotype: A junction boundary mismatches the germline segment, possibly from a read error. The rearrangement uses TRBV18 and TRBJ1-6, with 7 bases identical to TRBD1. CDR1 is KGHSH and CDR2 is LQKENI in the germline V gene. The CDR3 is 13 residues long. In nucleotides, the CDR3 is TGTGCCAGCGCCATGCAGGGGGACTCACCCCCCCACTTT. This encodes CASAMQGDSPPHF.

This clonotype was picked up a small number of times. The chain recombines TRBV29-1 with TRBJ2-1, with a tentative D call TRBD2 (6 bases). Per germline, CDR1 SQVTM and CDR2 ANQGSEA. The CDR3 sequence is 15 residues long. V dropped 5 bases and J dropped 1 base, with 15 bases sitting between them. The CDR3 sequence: CSVTGAPWSYNEQFF. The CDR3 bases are TGCAGCGTTACGGGAGCCCCTTGGTCCTACAATGAGCAGTTCTTC.

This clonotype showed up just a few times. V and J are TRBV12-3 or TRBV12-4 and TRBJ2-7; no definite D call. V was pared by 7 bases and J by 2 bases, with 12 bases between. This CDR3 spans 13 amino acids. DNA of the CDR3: TGTGCCAGCACCCGGGTCGGTCCCTACGAGCAGTACTTC. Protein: CASTRVGPYEQYF.

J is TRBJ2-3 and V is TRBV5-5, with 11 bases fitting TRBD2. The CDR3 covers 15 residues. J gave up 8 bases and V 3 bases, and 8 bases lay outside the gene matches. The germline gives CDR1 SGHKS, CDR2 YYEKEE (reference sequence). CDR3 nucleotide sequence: TGTGCCAGCAGCTCCACTAGCGGGAGAGGGGGTACGCAGTATTTT. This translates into CASSSTSGRGGTQYF.